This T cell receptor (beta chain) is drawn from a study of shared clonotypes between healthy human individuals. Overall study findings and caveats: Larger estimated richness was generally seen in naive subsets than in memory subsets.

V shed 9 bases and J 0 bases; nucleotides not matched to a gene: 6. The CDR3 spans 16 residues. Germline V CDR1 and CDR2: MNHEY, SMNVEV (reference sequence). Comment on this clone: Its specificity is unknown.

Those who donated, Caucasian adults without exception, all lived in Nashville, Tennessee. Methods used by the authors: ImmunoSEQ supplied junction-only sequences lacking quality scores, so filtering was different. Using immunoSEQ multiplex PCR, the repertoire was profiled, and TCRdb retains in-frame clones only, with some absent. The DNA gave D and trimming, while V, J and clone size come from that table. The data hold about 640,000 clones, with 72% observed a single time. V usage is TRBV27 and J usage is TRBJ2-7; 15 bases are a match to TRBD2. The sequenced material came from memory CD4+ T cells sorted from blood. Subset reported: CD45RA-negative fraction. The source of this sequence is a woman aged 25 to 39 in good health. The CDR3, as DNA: TGTGCCAGTGGACTAGCGGGAGGGATGAACTCCTACGAGCAGTACTTC. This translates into CASGLAGGMNSYEQYF.